The rows below give T cell receptor beta chains drawn from one sample of a study of Graves' ophthalmopathy and Graves' hyperthyroidism. TCRdb independently ran MiXCR on the multiplex PCR reads; one entry per CDR3 protein. The top ten clones hold roughly 7% of a sample with 350,000 to 400,000 distinct CDR3 sequences, 15% of them seen once. The specimen sequenced was peripheral blood. All receptors derive from a woman between 18 and 29 years old with stable Graves' hyperthyroidism. Each CDR3 is given with its conserved first and last residue. A D gene is named only where the DNA matches it firmly. Size values are once, few and many counts, or a class for expanded clones, and some rows have none.

d_call,v_call,j_call,clone_size,cdr3_aa,cdr3_nt
.,TRBV11-2,TRBJ1-3,many,CASSRGTGSSGNTIYF,TGTGCCAGCAGCCGTGGGACGGGGAGCTCTGGAAACACCATATATTTT
.,TRBV5-1,TRBJ1-1,once,CASRYQWEAFF,TGCGCCAGCAGATACCAATGGGAAGCTTTCTTT
TRBD1,TRBV5-1,TRBJ1-1,many,CASSVLQGNGNTEAFF,TGCGCCAGCAGCGTCTTACAGGGGAATGGGAACACTGAAGCTTTCTTT
.,TRBV6-1,TRBJ1-2,many,CASNMRGGYTF,TGTGCCAGCAACATGAGGGGAGGCTACACCTTC
.,TRBV12-3/TRBV12-4,TRBJ2-7,many,CASSGLLGYEQYF,TGTGCCAGCAGCGGACTTTTAGGCTACGAGCAGTACTTC
TRBD1,TRBV20-1,TRBJ1-1,many,CSARDPGQGVFTEAFF,TGCAGTGCTAGAGATCCTGGACAGGGGGTTTTCACTGAAGCTTTCTTT
.,TRBV3-1,TRBJ1-1,few,CASSQPQGPRTEAFF,TGTGCCAGCAGCCAACCACAGGGACCGCGCACTGAAGCTTTCTTT
.,TRBV5-1,TRBJ2-5,.,CASSLRAGGVETQYF,TGCGCCAGCAGCTTGAGGGCTGGGGGCGTTGAGACCCAGTACTTC
.,TRBV2,TRBJ1-2,few,CASGIGNYGYTF,TGTGCCAGTGGTATAGGAAACTATGGCTACACCTTC
.,TRBV15,TRBJ1-1,many,CATSKGSTTEAFF,TGTGCCACCAGCAAAGGTAGCACCACTGAAGCTTTCTTT
TRBD1,TRBV24-1,TRBJ1-1,many,CATSSGTGDTEAFF,TGTGCCACCAGTTCTGGGACAGGGGACACTGAAGCTTTCTTT
.,TRBV29-1,TRBJ2-5,many,CSVEGNLGETQYF,TGCAGCGTTGAGGGTAACCTGGGGGAGACCCAGTACTTC
.,TRBV9,TRBJ1-2,many,CASSVGPGNGYTF,TGTGCCAGCAGCGTGGGCCCGGGAAATGGCTACACCTTC
.,TRBV2,TRBJ1-2,many,CASSEKAGSPGYTF,TGTGCCAGCAGTGAGAAGGCAGGGAGTCCTGGCTACACCTTC
.,TRBV12-3/TRBV12-4,TRBJ1-1,.,CASSSSVRDTDAFF,TGTGCCAGCAGCAGCTCGGTTCGGGACACTGATGCTTTCTTT
.,TRBV19,TRBJ1-1,many,CASSIQGTFATEAFF,TGTGCCAGTAGTATCCAAGGGACGTTTGCCACTGAAGCTTTCTTT
.,TRBV29-1,TRBJ1-1,many,CSDLGSGTEAFF,TGCAGCGACCTGGGGTCGGGCACTGAAGCTTTCTTT
.,TRBV25-1,TRBJ2-2,many,CASSLREGDGELFF,TGTGCCAGCAGTCTAAGGGAGGGGGACGGGGAGCTGTTTTTT
.,TRBV7-2,TRBJ1-1,many,CASSWGASMNTEAFF,TGTGCCAGCAGTTGGGGGGCCAGCATGAACACTGAAGCTTTCTTT
TRBD1,TRBV3-1,TRBJ1-1,.,CASSQDRTGFSNTEAFF,TGTGCCAGCAGCCAAGATAGGACAGGGTTTTCGAACACTGAAGCTTTCTTT
.,TRBV2,TRBJ1-1,many,CASRRVEAFF,TGTGCCAGCAGACGAGTTGAAGCTTTCTTT
TRBD1,TRBV6-6,TRBJ1-5,many,CASRRTGTNQPQHF,TGTGCCAGCAGAAGGACAGGGACCAATCAGCCCCAGCATTTT
TRBD1,TRBV7-8,TRBJ2-7,many,CASSLASRTGSYEQYF,TGTGCCAGCAGCTTAGCGAGCCGGACAGGGAGCTACGAGCAGTACTTC
.,TRBV5-1,TRBJ1-2,few,CASRTWDTSSPFNYGYTF,TGCGCCAGCAGGACCTGGGACACGTCTAGCCCATTTAACTATGGCTACACCTTC
.,TRBV12-3/TRBV12-4,TRBJ2-7,.,CASTPSVHEQYF,TGTGCCAGCACCCCATCGGTCCACGAGCAGTACTTC
TRBD2,TRBV13,TRBJ2-7,many,CASGLAGALNF,TGTGCCAGCGGACTAGCGGGGGCCCTCAACTTC